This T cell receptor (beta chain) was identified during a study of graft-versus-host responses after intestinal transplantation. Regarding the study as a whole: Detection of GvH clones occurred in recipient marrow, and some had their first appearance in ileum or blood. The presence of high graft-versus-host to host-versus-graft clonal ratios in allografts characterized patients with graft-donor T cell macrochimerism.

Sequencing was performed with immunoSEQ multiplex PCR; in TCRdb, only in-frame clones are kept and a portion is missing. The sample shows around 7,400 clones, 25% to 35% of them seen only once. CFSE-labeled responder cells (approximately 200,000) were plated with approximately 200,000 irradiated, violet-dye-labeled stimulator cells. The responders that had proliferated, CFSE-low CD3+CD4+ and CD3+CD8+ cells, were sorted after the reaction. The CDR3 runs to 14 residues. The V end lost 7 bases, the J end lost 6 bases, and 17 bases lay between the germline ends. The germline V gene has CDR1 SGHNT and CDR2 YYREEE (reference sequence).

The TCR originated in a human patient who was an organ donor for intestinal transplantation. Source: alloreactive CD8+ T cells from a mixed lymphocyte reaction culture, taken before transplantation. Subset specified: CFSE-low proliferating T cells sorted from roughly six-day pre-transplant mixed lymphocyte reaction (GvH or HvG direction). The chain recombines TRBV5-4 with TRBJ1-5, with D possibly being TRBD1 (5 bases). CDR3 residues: CASHFLGAGQPQHF. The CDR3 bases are TGTGCCAGCCATTTTTTAGGGGCAGGTCAGCCCCAGCATTTT.